This TCR beta chain was identified during a study of vaccination and CD4 T cells after COVID-19. Study-level background: Overlapping spike peptides from SARS-CoV-2, HCoV-NL63, HCoV-OC43 and HCoV-229E served to stimulate the cells.

Comments on this clonotype: No antigen is known for it.

Time point in this sample: late sampling 161 to 241 days after vaccination in a few convalescent patients. The treatment is: approximately nine-day PBMC culture with coronavirus spike peptide pools or control peptides (ViraFEST assay). The Oncomine TCR Beta short-read assay sequenced DNA from cultured CD4+ T cells. Genomic DNA was isolated from cultured CD4+ T cells. TCRdb redid the calling of the PCR reads with MiXCR, one entry per CDR3 protein. The sample lists 20,000 to 30,000 distinct CDR3 sequences; around 28% were seen once. The study's findings and limits: Spike mono-reactivity was found in 304 of 307 vaccine-specific clones from convalescent patients.

This clonotype originated in a human donor who had recovered from COVID-19. Sequences were derived from CD4+ T cells from blood, cultured in vitro, sampled about 7 months after SARS-CoV-2 vaccination.

The DNA of the CDR3 is TGTGCCAGCAGTCCATTTAATTCGGACGAGCAGTACTTC. It codes for CASSPFNSDEQYF. The gene calls are TRBV27 and TRBJ2-7; D unresolved. From germline, CDR1 is MNHEY and CDR2 SMNVEV (reference sequence). V shed 5 bases and J shed 5 bases, with 13 bases lying between them. This CDR3 contains 13 residues.